Following are 15 T cell receptor beta chains from one sample sequenced in a study of T cell responses to AZD1222 COVID-19 vaccine. Clones were read by immunoSEQ multiplex PCR, and TCRdb kept only the in-frame ones, dropping some. Seen here are 130,000 or so clones, over 85% observed once, and the top ten hold 5% to 5.5%. The sequencing here drew on peripheral blood, taken on day 0 of AZD1222 vaccination. These receptors were obtained from an adult in good health.

The chain's CDR3 is CASSIVGTYAYNEQFF. CDR3 DNA sequence: TGTGCCAGTAGTATAGTCGGGACATACGCTTACAATGAGCAGTTCTTC. This chain links TRBV19 with TRBJ2-1; the D gene is possibly TRBD1 (6 bases). The germline V gene encodes CDR1 LNHDA and CDR2 SQIVND (reference sequence). Trimming took 1 base from V and 4 from J, leaving 14 bases between them. This CDR3 contains 16 residues.

V is TRBV10-3 and J is TRBJ1-2, with D uncertain. The germline V and J ends were trimmed by 3 bases and 1 base, with 9 bases remaining between them. The CDR3 spans 14 residues. In germline, CDR1 is ENHRY, CDR2 SYGVKD. The CDR3 sequence: CAISDQAGNYGYTF. The CDR3 DNA reads as TGTGCCATCAGTGACCAGGCGGGTAACTATGGCTACACCTTC.

This chain uses TRBV5-1 with TRBJ2-3; 14 positions agree with TRBD2. The CDR3 extends over 19 amino acids. V was pared by 4 bases and J by 0 bases, with 10 bases of the junction left unmatched. Germline-derived CDR1 and CDR2 are SGHRS and YFSETQ. CDR3 sequence: CASSRLGLAGGGSTDTQYF. CDR3 nucleotide sequence: TGCGCCAGCAGCCGACTCGGACTAGCGGGAGGCGGTAGCACAGATACGCAGTATTTT.

J is TRBJ1-2 and V is TRBV5-4; D is ambiguous. CDR1 and CDR2 from the germline V gene are SGHNT and YYREEE (reference sequence). Trimming stripped 0 bases from V and 7 bases from J, with 10 bases between. This CDR3 is 13 amino acids long. The CDR3 DNA sequence: TGTGCCAGCAGCTTGGGACCCGGCGGTGGCTACACCTTC. It encodes CASSLGPGGGYTF.

The chain joins TRBV5-1 to TRBJ1-2; possibly TRBD1 for D (5 bases). Germline V gives CDR1 SGHRS, CDR2 YFSETQ. V lost 1 base to trimming and J lost 1 base, with 17 bases between them. This CDR3 spans 17 amino acids. CDR3 DNA: TGCGCCAGCAGCTTGCTTCAGGGCCCCCCGAATAACTATGGCTACACCTTC. It codes for CASSLLQGPPNNYGYTF.

This rearrangement joins TRBV27 to TRBJ2-1; D unclear. Between the trimmed V and J ends, which lost 7 bases and 6 bases, there was a span of 19 bases. CDR1 is MNHEY and CDR2 is SMNVEV in the germline V gene (reference sequence). This CDR3 has 15 residues. The CDR3 coding sequence is TGTGCCAGCAACCATAGGTCCATGTTTAGCAATGAGCAGTTCTTC. Amino acid sequence: CASNHRSMFSNEQFF.

This clone was seen only once. J is TRBJ2-5 and V is TRBV18; TRBD1 agrees at 9 bases. J lost 5 bases, V lost 2 bases, and 12 bases had no gene match. The CDR3 is made up of 17 amino acids. Germline CDR1 reads KGHSH; CDR2 reads LQKENI. CDR3 DNA sequence: TGTGCCAGCTCACCAAGTACAGGGGGCGCGAGTGGGGAGACCCAGTACTTC. Translated: CASSPSTGGASGETQYF.

This CDR3 is CASSFGRTNEQFF. CDR3 nucleotide sequence: TGTGCCAGCAGCTTCGGTAGAACGAATGAGCAGTTCTTC. The chain couples TRBV7-3 to TRBJ2-1; the D is unclear. The CDR3 is made up of 13 amino acids. Germline V gene sequence: CDR1 SGHTA, CDR2 FQGTGA. V was pared by 3 bases and J by 7 bases, with 10 bases between. Complete variable domain (other parts from reference TRBV7-3 and TRBJ2-1): GAGVSQTPSNKVTEKGKYVELRCDPISGHTALYWYRQSLGQGPEFLIYFQGTGAADDSGLPNDRFFAVRPEGSVSTLKIQRTERGDSAVYLCASSFGRTNEQFFGPGTRLTVL.

The CDR3 here is CSAGHDYGYTF. Here the CDR3 DNA reads TGCAGCGCCGGACATGATTATGGCTACACCTTC. The chain uses TRBV29-1 and TRBJ1-2; D possibly corresponds to TRBD1 (5 bases). The CDR3 length is 11 residues. Germline V CDR1 and CDR2: SQVTM, ANQGSEA. Trimming stripped 7 bases from V and 5 bases from J, with 11 bases between.

The chain uses TRBV6-5 and TRBJ2-7; 11 bases are a match to TRBD2. V lost 5 bases, J lost 2 bases, and 5 bases stayed unmatched. The CDR3 spans 15 residues. The V gene's germline CDR1 is MNHEY and CDR2 SVGAGI. CDR3 nucleotides: TGTGCCAGCAGTAGGGGACTAGCGGCTCCCTACGAGCAGTACTTC. It translates to CASSRGLAAPYEQYF.

The CDR3 coding sequence is TGTGCCTGGAGGTACACCTTGAACACTGAAGCTTTCTTT. Residues: CAWRYTLNTEAFF. The rearrangement joins TRBV30 to TRBJ1-1; no definite D call. V lost 3 bases, J lost 0 bases, and 8 bases lay in between. The germline gives CDR1 GTSNPN, CDR2 SVGIG (reference sequence). There are 13 residues in the CDR3.

The J gene is TRBJ1-1, the V gene TRBV28; 7 bases match TRBD1. With 5 bases clipped from V and 8 bases from J, the junction kept 11 bases outside the gene matches. Per germline, CDR1 MDHEN and CDR2 SYDVKM. This CDR3 is 14 amino acids long. The chain's CDR3 is CASSITGELREAFF. In DNA form, the CDR3 reads TGTGCCAGCAGTATCACAGGGGAGTTGAGGGAAGCTTTCTTT.

The J gene is TRBJ1-1, the V gene TRBV27; TRBD1 agrees at 7 bases. The CDR3 is made up of 13 amino acids. CDR1 MNHEY and CDR2 SMNVEV come from the germline V gene (reference sequence). The ends lost 7 bases at V and 10 bases at J; junction bases unmatched: 12. CDR3 protein: CASINRGSGGAFF. Written as DNA, the CDR3 is TGTGCCAGCATTAACAGGGGATCGGGAGGAGCTTTCTTT.

The chain recombines TRBV5-4 with TRBJ1-3; 9 bases are a match to TRBD1. In germline, CDR1 is SGHNT, CDR2 YYREEE (reference sequence). Losses at the gene ends were 4 bases for V and 2 bases for J; bases not matched to a gene: 4. The CDR3 is 15 amino acids. The DNA for the CDR3 is TGTGCCAGCAGCACGACAGGGGGGCCTGGAAACACCATATATTTT. Translating gives CASSTTGGPGNTIYF.

The genes are TRBV18 and TRBJ2-1; 10 bases match TRBD2. Germline loops: CDR1 KGHSH, CDR2 LQKENI. J was trimmed by 9 bases and V by 3 bases; bases with no gene match: 11. CDR3 length equals 16 residues. CDR3 in DNA: TGTGCCAGCTCACCTACCACTAGCGGGAAGCAGGGTGAGCAGTTCTTC. Translation gives CASSPTTSGKQGEQFF.